In its sample, the clone carrying this T cell receptor (beta chain) was seen a few times. These data come from a study of blood T cell repertoires in COVID-19. The assay was immunoSEQ multiplex PCR, and TCRdb's table has in-frame clones only and misses some. The repertoire holds about 42,000 clones, with over 75% as singletons. This CDR3 contains 20 residues. The germline gives CDR1 SGHRS, CDR2 YFSETQ. With 3 bases clipped from V and 1 base from J, the junction kept 10 bases outside the gene matches. Sequencing was performed on peripheral blood. V gene TRBV5-1 combines with J gene TRBJ2-4; 16 bases fit TRBD2. The sequence came from a human donor in a cohort sampled during active COVID-19. The CDR3 sequence is CASSSNPGLAGGPAKNIQYF. The CDR3 DNA reads as TGCGCCAGCAGCTCGAACCCGGGACTAGCGGGGGGGCCGGCCAAAAACATTCAGTACTTC.